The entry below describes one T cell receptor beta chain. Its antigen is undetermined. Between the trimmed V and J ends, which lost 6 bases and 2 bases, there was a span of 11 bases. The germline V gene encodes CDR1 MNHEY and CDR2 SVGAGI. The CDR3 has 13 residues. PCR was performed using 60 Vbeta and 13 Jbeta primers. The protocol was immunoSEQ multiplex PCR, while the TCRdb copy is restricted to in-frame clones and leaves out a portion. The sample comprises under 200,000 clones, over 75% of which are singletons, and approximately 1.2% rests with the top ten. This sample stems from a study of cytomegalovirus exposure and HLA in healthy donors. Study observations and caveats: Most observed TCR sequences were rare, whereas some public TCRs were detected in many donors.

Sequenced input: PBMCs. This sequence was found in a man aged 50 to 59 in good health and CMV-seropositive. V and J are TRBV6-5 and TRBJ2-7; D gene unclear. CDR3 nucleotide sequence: TGTGCCAGCAGGACACTCGCCACCTACGAGCAGTACTTC. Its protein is CASRTLATYEQYF.